This is a list of T cell receptor beta chains from one sample in a study of cytomegalovirus exposure and HLA in healthy donors. Measured with immunoSEQ multiplex PCR; TCRdb has only the in-frame clones, and not every one. This sample yields some 120,000 clones, of which 81% are seen a single time; 1.5% to 2% belongs to the top ten. Sequences were obtained from PBMCs. The receptors shown here come from a man aged 40-49 years in good health and CMV-seronegative. CDR3s include the opening cysteine and the closing phenylalanine or tryptophan. A D gene is named only where the DNA matches it firmly. Clone size is given for some rows only: seen once, a few or many times, or a class if the clone is expanded.

>NA|TRBJ2-7|TRBV7-6|NA
TGTGCCAGCAGCTTAAGGCAGGGGGGAATTTACGAGCAGTACTTC
CASSLRQGGIYEQYF
>TRBD1|TRBJ2-5|TRBV18|NA
TGTGCCAGCTTCAGGGGGCCACAAGAGACCCAGTACTTC
CASFRGPQETQYF
>TRBD2|TRBJ2-7|TRBV5-4|few
TGTGCCAGCAGTCGGGCGGCGGGGGAAGAGCAGTACTTC
CASSRAAGEEQYF
>TRBD2|TRBJ2-3|TRBV29-1|NA
TGCAGCGTTGTTCGGCTAGCGGGGGGGCATACAGATACGCAGTATTTT
CSVVRLAGGHTDTQYF
>TRBD1|TRBJ1-1|TRBV4-3|once
TGCGCCAGCGGTCAGGGACAGGCGAACACTGAAGCTTTCTTT
CASGQGQANTEAFF
>NA|TRBJ2-3|TRBV13|NA
TGTGCCAGCAGCTTAGGTCTGGCGGGAACAGATACGCAGTATTTT
CASSLGLAGTDTQYF
>TRBD1|TRBJ2-5|TRBV13|NA
TGTGCCAGCAGCTCAACAGGCAGGGGGCGCTGGCAAGAGACCCAGTACTTC
CASSSTGRGRWQETQYF
>NA|TRBJ1-1|TRBV30|once
TGTGCCTGGAGTGTACAGGTTGAAGCTTTCTTT
CAWSVQVEAFF
>TRBD1|TRBJ1-2|TRBV7-9|NA
TGTGCGGCAGCAACAGGGGAAGAGAGGGGCTACACCTTC
CAAATGEERGYTF
>TRBD2|TRBJ2-7|TRBV28|NA
TGTGCCAGCAGTTTATCTACTAGCGGGTCCTACGAGCAGTACTTC
CASSLSTSGSYEQYF
>NA|TRBJ2-1|TRBV20-1|NA
TGCAGTGCTAGTATCCATGAGCAGTTCTTC
CSASIHEQFF
>NA|TRBJ2-7|TRBV7-2|NA
TGTGCCAGCAGCTTAGTGGGGCAAACCTACGAGCAGTACTTC
CASSLVGQTYEQYF
>TRBD1|TRBJ1-5|TRBV2|NA
TGTGCCAGCAGTATACAGGGGTTAGGTCAGCCCCAGCATTTT
CASSIQGLGQPQHF
>NA|TRBJ1-2|TRBV9|NA
TGTGCCAGCAGCGTAGAGCCGGGAGCAAACTATGGCTACACCTTC
CASSVEPGANYGYTF
>TRBD2|TRBJ2-1|TRBV4-1|few
TGCGCCAGCAGCCAAGGGAGCGGGGGGATATACAATGAGCAGTTCTTC
CASSQGSGGIYNEQFF
>TRBD1|TRBJ1-5|TRBV7-9|NA
TGTGCCAGCAGCTTCGGGACAGCCAATCAGCCCCAGCATTTT
CASSFGTANQPQHF
>NA|TRBJ1-5|TRBV15|NA
TGTGCCACCAGCAGAGATGTGGGAGAAGTCAATCAGCCCCAGCATTTT
CATSRDVGEVNQPQHF
>TRBD1|TRBJ2-6|TRBV15|NA
TGTGCCACCAGCGAGCAGGGACAGGGGACTGGGGCCAACGGCCTGACTTTC
CATSEQGQGTGANGLTF
>TRBD1|TRBJ1-6|TRBV2|NA
TGTGCCAGCAGGACCGGGACAGGGTCCTCACCCCTCCACTTT
CASRTGTGSSPLHF
>TRBD2|TRBJ2-7|TRBV28|NA
TGTGCCAGCAGTTCCGGGACTAGCCTCTCCACTTCCTACGAGCAGTACTTC
CASSSGTSLSTSYEQYF